The 14 T cell receptor beta chains below all came from one sample that was sequenced in a study of shared clonotypes between healthy human individuals. CD8 cells regarded as naive lacked CD45RO, were positively chosen for CCR7, and omitted terminally differentiated effector memory CD45RA+ cells. Sequencing used immunoSEQ multiplex PCR; TCRdb keeps in-frame clones, though not all of them. This sample has hundreds of thousands of clones, with 90% to 95% found just once. Sequencing was carried out using naive CD8+ T cells sorted from blood. The receptors were sampled from a woman aged 30 to 39 in good health.

The table lists this clone with a count of one. The J gene is TRBJ2-7, the V gene TRBV5-6, with 8 bases fitting TRBD2. V lost 1 base, J lost 5 bases, and 8 bases stayed unmatched. This CDR3 contains 15 residues. CDR1 is SGHDT and CDR2 is YYEEEE in the germline V gene. For the CDR3, the DNA is TGTGCCAGCAGCTTGTTTAGCGGGGCAGGGGACGAGCAGTACTTC. Its protein is CASSLFSGAGDEQYF.

This rearrangement joins TRBV7-9 to TRBJ2-7; perhaps TRBD2 as D (6 bases). Germline V CDR1 and CDR2: SEHNR, FQNEAQ (reference sequence). Trimming took off 3 bases at V and 4 bases at J, with 13 bases between the two ends. CDR3 length equals 14 residues. The chain's CDR3 is CASSFGGARYEQYF. The DNA of the CDR3 is TGTGCCAGCAGCTTTGGCGGGGCACGTTACGAGCAGTACTTC. Full variable domain (outside the CDR3, taken from reference TRBV7-9 and TRBJ2-7): DTGVSQNPRHKITKRGQNVTFRCDPISEHNRLYWYRQTLGQGPEFLTYFQNEAQLEKSRLLSDRFSAERPKGSFSTLEIQRTEQGDSAMYLCASSFGGARYEQYFGPGTRLTVT.

The chain is built from TRBV5-6 and TRBJ1-1; D call uncertain. The V and J ends lost 1 base and 2 bases respectively, with 15 bases between them. Germline assignment: CDR1 SGHDT and CDR2 YYEEEE. This CDR3 spans 16 amino acids. The CDR3 nucleotides read TGTGCCAGCAGCTTGCGTTCCCGCCCAGCCAACACTGAAGCTTTCTTT. Protein sequence: CASSLRSRPANTEAFF.

The rearrangement links TRBV5-1 to TRBJ2-7; possible D gene TRBD1, 5 bases. CDR3 length equals 13 residues. V lost 5 bases and J lost 2, with 11 bases in between. Looked up from germline, CDR1 is SGHRS and CDR2 is YFSETQ. The CDR3 is CASRDDRAYEQYF. For the CDR3, the DNA is TGCGCCAGCAGGGATGACAGAGCCTACGAGCAGTACTTC.

This chain links TRBV5-6 with TRBJ1-5; D not certain. From germline, CDR1 is SGHDT and CDR2 YYEEEE. V was trimmed by 2 bases and J by 7 bases, leaving 10 bases between them. The CDR3 is 13 residues long. CDR3 amino acids: CASSFDLGQPQHF. The CDR3 DNA is TGTGCCAGCAGCTTCGATCTTGGGCAGCCCCAGCATTTT.

The rearrangement uses TRBV5-6 and TRBJ2-7; TRBD2 might be the D (5 bases). This CDR3 region has 11 residues. The V end was cut by 2 bases, the J end by 12 bases, with 12 bases between. The germline V gene has CDR1 SGHDT and CDR2 YYEEEE. CDR3 protein: CASSFSGILYF. Written as DNA, the CDR3 is TGTGCCAGCAGCTTTTCCGGGATCCTGTACTTC. The full variable domain, completed using reference TRBV5-6 and TRBJ2-7, is DAGVTQSPTHLIKTRGQQVTLRCSPKSGHDTVSWYQQALGQGPQFIFQYYEEEERQRGNFPDRFSGHQFPNYSSELNVNALLLGDSALYLCASSFSGILYFGPGTRLTVT.

V and J are TRBV29-1 and TRBJ2-1; TRBD2 agrees at 7 bases. Germline CDR1 is SQVTM and CDR2 is ANQGSEA. With V trimmed by 3 bases and J by 4 bases, 9 bases remained unmatched. The CDR3 consists of 15 residues. The CDR3 DNA reads as TGCAGCGTTGATGGGTTTCAGGGAGGGTACAATGAGCAGTTCTTC. The encoded protein is CSVDGFQGGYNEQFF.

This clone has a single count. The chain employs TRBV27 and TRBJ1-2; maybe TRBD1 (5 bases). Germline V gene data show CDR1 as MNHEY and CDR2 as SMNVEV (reference sequence). The V end lost 4 bases, the J end lost 0 bases, and 6 bases lay between the germline ends. The CDR3 extends over 13 amino acids. The CDR3 DNA reads as TGTGCCAGCAGTTCGACAGCTAACTATGGCTACACCTTC. Translation: CASSSTANYGYTF.

The chain uses TRBV5-6 and TRBJ2-1, with TRBD1 matching 11 bases. V was pared by 2 bases and J by 12 bases, with 7 bases of the junction left unmatched. Germline V gene data show CDR1 as SGHDT and CDR2 as YYEEEE. The CDR3 consists of 14 residues. Here the CDR3 DNA reads TGTGCCAGCAGCTTCGGACAGGGGGCGGGCGGGCAGTTCTTC. This sequence encodes CASSFGQGAGGQFF.

The chain employs TRBV7-2 and TRBJ1-1; D remains unclear. The germline V gene encodes CDR1 SGHTA and CDR2 FQGNSA. With 7 bases removed from V and 6 bases from J, the gap between germline ends came to 18 bases. The CDR3 contains 14 residues. CDR3 residues: CASTRRAVKAEAFF. In DNA form, the CDR3 reads TGTGCCAGCACCCGCCGGGCGGTTAAGGCTGAAGCTTTCTTT.

The V gene is TRBV5-6, the J gene TRBJ2-3; a possible D gene is TRBD2 (6 bases). The CDR3 covers 17 residues. CDR1 and CDR2 (germline): SGHDT, YYEEEE. V was clipped by 0 bases and J by 2 bases, with 16 bases between them. The CDR3: CASSLAPGWEDTDTQYF. CDR3 sequence (DNA): TGTGCCAGCAGCTTGGCCCCCGGGTGGGAGGACACAGATACGCAGTATTTT.

This clone appeared a single time. The J gene is TRBJ1-4, the V gene TRBV5-4; D not resolved. The V end was cut by 0 bases, the J end by 3 bases, with 3 bases between. Per the germline V gene, CDR1 is SGHNT and CDR2 is YYREEE (reference sequence). The CDR3 runs 13 residues. The CDR3 sequence is CASSLGSNEKLFF. Here the CDR3 DNA reads TGTGCCAGCAGCTTGGGCTCTAATGAAAAACTGTTTTTT.

The chain combines TRBV10-3 with TRBJ2-2, with 9 positions matching TRBD1. The ends lost 4 bases at V and 4 bases at J; junction bases unmatched: 4. The CDR3 runs 15 residues. Germline CDR1 reads ENHRY; CDR2 reads SYGVKD. The CDR3 coding sequence is TGTGCCATCAGTGCGACAGGGGGGGCCACCGGGGAGCTGTTTTTT. This codes for CAISATGGATGELFF.

The V and J genes are TRBV5-1 and TRBJ1-1, with D uncertain. The length of the CDR3 is 15 residues. V was shortened by 5 bases and J by 4 bases, with 18 bases between the two germline ends. Germline V gene sequence: CDR1 SGHRS, CDR2 YFSETQ. DNA for the CDR3: TGCGCCAGCAGAACAATGATGGGGATGGGCACTGAAGCTTTCTTT. The encoded protein is CASRTMMGMGTEAFF.